The present entry profiles one T cell receptor (beta chain) with its context. Antigen unknown. Germline loops: CDR1 MNHNS, CDR2 SASEGT. This CDR3 region has 16 residues. The V and J ends lost 4 bases and 1 base respectively, with 15 bases between them. What was sequenced were expressed TCRB transcripts, since all of the isolated RNA had been reverse transcribed. Some clones are missing from TCRdb's copy, which holds only in-frame ones; the method was immunoSEQ multiplex PCR. The sample records roughly 610,000 clones, about 14% being singletons. These data come from a study of beta chain features in type 1 diabetes. Study-level findings and limits: Any PCR bias toward short templates would affect both groups alike.

What was sequenced was naive CD4+ T cells from blood. V is TRBV6-1 and J is TRBJ2-3, with D unclear. The clonotype was recovered from a man in his late teens or twenties in good health. DNA for the CDR3: TGTGCCAGCAGTGCGACAAGCACCGTACGCACAGATACGCAGTATTTT. It codes for CASSATSTVRTDTQYF.